This T cell receptor beta chain was captured by sequencing in a study of preoperative IRX-2 immunotherapy in early breast cancer. With 4 bases clipped from V and 7 bases from J, the junction kept 7 bases outside the gene matches. CDR1 is SGHRS and CDR2 is YFSETQ in the germline V gene. The CDR3 runs to 14 residues. Treatment given: preoperative locoregional IRX-2 cytokine immunotherapy. Preoperative locoregional IRX-2 cytokine immunotherapy was tested in the phase Ib source study. This clone has a single count. The assay was immunoSEQ multiplex PCR, and TCRdb's table has in-frame clones only and misses some. This table holds approximately 26,000 clones, roughly 75% found once.

Sequenced here: lymph node tissue, sampled after IRX-2 immunotherapy. The chain employs TRBV5-1 and TRBJ2-7; 11 bases line up with TRBD1. This TCR was sampled from a human donor with breast cancer. The chain's CDR3 is CASSITGTGGEQYF. The DNA for the CDR3 is TGCGCCAGCAGCATAACCGGGACAGGGGGTGAGCAGTACTTC.